A single sample gave rise to the 21 T cell receptor beta chains below, sequenced in a study of blood T cell repertoires in COVID-19. The method was immunoSEQ multiplex PCR; TCRdb's version includes in-frame clones alone and lacks a portion of them. The data hold some 5,700 clones, with roughly 80% observed a single time. The sample was peripheral blood. The source of these receptors is a human donor with active COVID-19. The donor label of this sample is uncertain.

This chain links TRBV9 with TRBJ2-3, with 8 positions matching TRBD1. The CDR3 runs 15 residues. With V trimmed by 4 bases and J by 11 bases, 15 bases remained unmatched. Per the germline V gene, CDR1 is SGDLS and CDR2 is YYNGEE. CDR3 sequence reads: CASSPPVGDRGKQYF. CDR3 nucleotide sequence: TGTGCCAGCAGCCCTCCCGTGGGAGACAGGGGTAAGCAGTATTTT.

This sequence joins TRBV3-1 (or the pseudogene TRBV3-2) and TRBJ1-1, with D possibly matching TRBD1 (6 bases). The CDR3 consists of 14 residues. V dropped 5 bases and J dropped 1 base, with 11 bases sitting between them. Germline V gene lookup returns CDR1 LGHDT and CDR2 YNNKEL (reference sequence). Here the CDR3 DNA reads TGTGCCAGCAGCGACCTACAGGGGAACACTGAAGCTTTCTTT. Translation gives CASSDLQGNTEAFF.

The J gene is TRBJ2-7, the V gene TRBV19, with TRBD1 matching over 9 bases. The CDR3 is made up of 16 amino acids. The germline V gene encodes CDR1 LNHDA and CDR2 SQIVND (reference sequence). The ends lost 6 bases at V and 1 base at J; junction bases unmatched: 10. The CDR3 nucleotides are TGTGCCAGTAGCCAGGTACCGGGACAGGGATCCTACGAGCAGTACTTC. Translated, it gives CASSQVPGQGSYEQYF.

This rearrangement joins TRBV9 to TRBJ2-4; the D gene is possibly TRBD1 (7 bases). Trimming took 1 base from V and 6 from J, leaving 17 bases between them. Germline loops: CDR1 SGDLS, CDR2 YYNGEE. This CDR3 has 16 amino acids. CDR3 sequence: CASSVSEGAWGNIQYF. The DNA of the CDR3 is TGTGCCAGCAGCGTATCGGAGGGGGCTTGGGGAAACATTCAGTACTTC.

This rearrangement joins TRBV13 to TRBJ2-3; TRBD2 aligns across 10 bases. J lost 4 bases, V lost 1 base, and 2 bases had no gene match. The CDR3 runs 15 residues. Germline CDR1 is PRHDT and CDR2 is FYEKMQ (reference sequence). CDR3 sequence: CASSLEAGGPDTQYF. The CDR3 bases are TGTGCCAGCAGCTTAGAAGCGGGAGGGCCAGATACGCAGTATTTT.

This clone was detected a few times. This rearrangement joins TRBV10-3 to TRBJ1-3; a possible D gene is TRBD1 (5 bases). CDR1 and CDR2 (germline): ENHRY, SYGVKD. Trimming removed 0 bases at V and 0 bases at J, with 9 bases between. CDR3 length equals 16 residues. CDR3 loop: CAISESNRPSGNTIYF. DNA of the CDR3: TGTGCCATCAGTGAGTCCAACAGGCCCTCTGGAAACACCATATATTTT.

This sequence joins TRBV11-2 and TRBJ2-2; perhaps TRBD2 as D (5 bases). Germline CDR1 reads SGHAT; CDR2 reads FQNNGV. Trimming removed 5 bases from V and 1 base from J, with 14 bases in between. This CDR3 is built from 16 residues. CDR3 in amino acids: CASSLELGLNTGELFF. The CDR3 nucleotides are TGTGCCAGCAGCCTGGAACTAGGCCTGAACACCGGGGAGCTGTTTTTT.

The chain links TRBV19 to TRBJ2-7; TRBD1 matches at 8 bases. V shed 3 bases and J 3 bases; nucleotides not matched to a gene: 13. CDR1 is LNHDA, CDR2 SQIVND, per germline (reference sequence). The CDR3 covers 17 residues. The CDR3 DNA reads as TGTGCCAGTAGTATGGACCTTTACGGGACAGGACTCTACGAGCAGTACTTC. The encoded protein is CASSMDLYGTGLYEQYF.

The chain has TRBV6-2 or TRBV6-3 and TRBJ2-2; D gene uncertain. The CDR3 loop spans 16 amino acids. Germline CDR1 MNHEY, CDR2 SVGEGT. Trimming removed 5 bases from V and 4 bases from J, with 17 bases in between. CDR3 in amino acids: CASSTLSRSVTGELFF. The CDR3 coding sequence is TGTGCCAGCAGTACCCTTTCCAGGTCGGTCACCGGGGAGCTGTTTTTT.

DNA for the CDR3: TGCGCCAGCAGTGGGTGGTACGGGACAGGGTCCTACGAGCAGTACTTC. It codes for CASSGWYGTGSYEQYF. V is TRBV10-1 and J is TRBJ2-7, with 9 bases identical to TRBD1. V was pared by 4 bases and J by 1 base, with 8 bases of the junction left unmatched. The CDR3 consists of 16 residues. Germline loops: CDR1 WNHNN, CDR2 SYGVQD (reference sequence).

Concerning this clone: One junction end disagrees with the germline gene, perhaps due to a read error. The CDR3: CAISGQANTEAFF. Written as DNA, the CDR3 is TGTGCCATTAGTGGACAGGCCAACACTGAAGCTTTCTTT. The V call is TRBV10-3, the J call TRBJ1-1; TRBD1 matches 7 bases. The germline V gene encodes CDR1 ENHRY and CDR2 SYGVKD. The CDR3 runs to 13 residues.

The chain links TRBV14 to TRBJ1-2; 7 nucleotides match TRBD1. Germline CDR1 reads SGHDN; CDR2 reads FVKESK. The V segment lost 3 bases and the J segment 8 bases; nucleotides outside the gene matches: 12. CDR3 length: 15 residues. CDR3 protein: CASSQTQGPTRGYTF. The CDR3 DNA is TGTGCCAGCAGCCAGACACAGGGGCCCACTAGGGGCTACACCTTC.

The V call is TRBV5-1, the J call TRBJ2-2; no clear D gene. Trimming shortened V by 0 bases and J by 3 bases, and 15 bases separated the two germline ends. The CDR3 totals 17 residues. Germline CDR1 reads SGHRS; CDR2 reads YFSETQ. CDR3 coding DNA: TGCGCCAGCAGCTTGGTACAGCTTAGATGGGACACCGGGGAGCTGTTTTTT. Translation: CASSLVQLRWDTGELFF.

The chain recombines TRBV6-1 with TRBJ2-3, with 7 bases fitting TRBD2. V lost 3 bases and J lost 14; bases outside the gene matches: 8. In germline, CDR1 is MNHNS, CDR2 SASEGT. This CDR3 contains 12 residues. CDR3 nucleotides: TGTGCCAGCAGTGACCGGGACTACGCCCCGTATTTT. It translates to CASSDRDYAPYF.

The CDR3 nucleotides are TGCGCCAGCCCCAAGCGGGGTTTAAACAATGAGCAGTTCTTC. Residues: CASPKRGLNNEQFF. V usage is TRBV23-1 and J usage is TRBJ2-1, with 7 bases that match TRBD2. TRBV23-1 is marked as an open reading frame, function uncertain. Trimming removed 8 bases from V and 5 bases from J; junction bases left unmatched: 9. The CDR3 sequence is 14 residues long.

The V and J genes are TRBV5-1 and TRBJ2-3; 9 positions match TRBD2. Germline assignment: CDR1 SGHRS and CDR2 YFSETQ. The CDR3 has 15 residues. The V and J ends lost 0 bases and 2 bases, in that order; junction bases with no gene match: 1. CDR3 DNA sequence: TGCGCCAGCAGCTTGGAGCGGGGGGTCACAGATACGCAGTATTTT. This sequence encodes CASSLERGVTDTQYF.

The chain links TRBV6-5 to TRBJ1-6; D possibly corresponds to TRBD1 (6 bases). V lost 6 bases and J lost 9, with 15 bases in between. The germline V gene has CDR1 MNHEY and CDR2 SVGAGI. CDR3 size: 14 residues. The CDR3 nucleotides read TGTGCCAGCAGACCGGGACACCTAGGTTCACCCCTCCACTTT. Its protein product is CASRPGHLGSPLHF.

This clone was observed a few times. V and J are TRBV5-6 and TRBJ2-4; 10 bases agree with TRBD2. This CDR3 is built from 15 residues. V lost 4 bases to trimming and J lost 3 bases; unmatched junction nucleotides: 4. Germline CDR1 SGHDT, CDR2 YYEEEE. This CDR3 is CASSRLAGDKNIQYF. CDR3 DNA: TGTGCCAGCAGCAGGCTAGCGGGAGACAAAAACATTCAGTACTTC.

The chain carries TRBV10-3 and TRBJ2-7, with 8 bases matching TRBD1. Trimming took 2 bases from V and 5 from J; bases not matched to a gene: 5. The CDR3 has 14 amino acids. CDR1 and CDR2 (germline): ENHRY, SYGVKD. CDR3 residues: CAISEAGQGDEQYV. The CDR3 DNA follows: TGTGCCATCAGTGAGGCAGGACAGGGCGACGAGCAGTACGTC.

The J gene is TRBJ2-7, the V gene TRBV7-9, with 14 bases that match TRBD2. In germline, CDR1 is SEHNR, CDR2 FQNEAQ (reference sequence). V shed 5 bases and J 2 bases; nucleotides not matched to a gene: 5. The CDR3 covers 16 residues. CDR3 DNA: TGTGCCAGCAGCAAAGGACTAGCGGGAGGTCCCTACGAGCAGTACGTC. This encodes CASSKGLAGGPYEQYV.

The chain carries TRBV4-3 and TRBJ2-1; 8 bases align to TRBD2. The V gene's germline CDR1 is LGHNA and CDR2 YSLEER. The trim removed 5 bases at V and 4 bases at J, leaving 10 bases unmatched. This CDR3 is built from 16 residues. CDR3 DNA sequence: TGCGCCAGCAGCGCCCGAACTAGCGGAGAATACAATGAGCAGTTCTTC. Protein sequence: CASSARTSGEYNEQFF.